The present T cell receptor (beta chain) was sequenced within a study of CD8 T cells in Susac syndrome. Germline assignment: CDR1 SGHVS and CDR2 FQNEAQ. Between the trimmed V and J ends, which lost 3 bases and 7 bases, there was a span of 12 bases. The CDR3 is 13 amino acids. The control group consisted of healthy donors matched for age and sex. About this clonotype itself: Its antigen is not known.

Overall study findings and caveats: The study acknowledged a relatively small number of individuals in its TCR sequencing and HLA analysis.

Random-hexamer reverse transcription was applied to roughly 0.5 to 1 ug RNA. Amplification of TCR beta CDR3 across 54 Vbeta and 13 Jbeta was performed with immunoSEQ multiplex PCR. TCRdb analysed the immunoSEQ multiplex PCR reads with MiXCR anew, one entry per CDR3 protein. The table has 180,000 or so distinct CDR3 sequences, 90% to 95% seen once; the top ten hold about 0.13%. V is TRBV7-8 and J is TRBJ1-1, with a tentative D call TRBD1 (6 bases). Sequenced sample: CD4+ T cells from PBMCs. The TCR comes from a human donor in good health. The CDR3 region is CASSFRGAFEAFF. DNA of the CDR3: TGTGCCAGCAGCTTCCGGGGGGCCTTTGAAGCTTTCTTT. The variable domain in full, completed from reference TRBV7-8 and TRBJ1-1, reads GAGVSQSPRYKVAKRGQDVALRCDPISGHVSLFWYQQALGQGPEFLTYFQNEAQLDKSGLPSDRFFAERPEGSVSTLKIQRTQQEDSAVYLCASSFRGAFEAFFGQGTRLTVV.